This TCR beta chain was observed in a study of T-cell memory formation after mild COVID-19. Study-level background: Clusters of TCRs were largely donor specific. Study results and caveats: Those CD4+ clones that contracted were mainly in CM and EM (CD8+ ones in EMRA). Contracting clones from day 15 to 85 showed balanced CD4/CD8; later expanders favored CD4+.

Each CDR3 protein is one row after TCRdb ran MiXCR on the 5' RACE reads. Of around 110,000 distinct CDR3 sequences listed, under 15% are singletons. Per the germline V gene, CDR1 is SGHTA and CDR2 is FQGNSA. The V segment lost 4 bases and the J segment 2 bases; nucleotides outside the gene matches: 7. The CDR3 runs 17 residues. This clonotype has only a few counts. Its antigen is not identified. The chain has TRBV7-2 and TRBJ2-1; 11 nucleotides match TRBD1. Sequencing was done on a sample of PBMCs or a T cell subset sorted from them (not recorded which). This sequence was found in an adult woman who had mild COVID-19 (a few samples of this study predate the infection). Cell type and time point are not known. CDR3 amino acids: CASSSLPGQGAYNEQFF. The CDR3 nucleotides read TGTGCCAGCAGCTCCCTACCGGGACAGGGGGCCTACAATGAGCAGTTCTTC.